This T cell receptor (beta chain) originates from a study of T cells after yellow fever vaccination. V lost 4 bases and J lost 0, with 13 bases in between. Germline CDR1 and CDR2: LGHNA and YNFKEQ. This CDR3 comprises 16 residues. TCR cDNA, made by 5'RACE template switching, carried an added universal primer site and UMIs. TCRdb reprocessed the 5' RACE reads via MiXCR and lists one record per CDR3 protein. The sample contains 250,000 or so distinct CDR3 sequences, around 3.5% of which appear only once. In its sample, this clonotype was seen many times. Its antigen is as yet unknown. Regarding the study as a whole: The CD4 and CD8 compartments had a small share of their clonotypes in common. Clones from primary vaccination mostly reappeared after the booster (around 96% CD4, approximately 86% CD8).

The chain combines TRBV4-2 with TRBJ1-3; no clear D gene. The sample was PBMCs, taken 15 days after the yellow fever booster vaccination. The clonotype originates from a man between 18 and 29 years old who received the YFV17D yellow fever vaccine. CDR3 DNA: TGTGCCAGCAGCCCCCAAGGGCCCGACTCTGGAAACACCATATATTTT. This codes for CASSPQGPDSGNTIYF.